This T cell receptor (beta chain) was identified in a study of read filtering for tumor transcriptome and immune sequencing. As for the study in general: Mean patient age was approximately 71 years, range roughly 40 to 80; around 17 male, 12 to 15 female. DNase treatment preceded whole-transcriptome library preparation.

In this sample, this clonotype is medium-sized (0.01 to 0.1%). The CDR3 consists of 15 residues. J gave up 5 bases and V 4 bases, and 5 bases lay outside the gene matches. From germline, CDR1 is MRHNA and CDR2 SNTAGT. From about 400 ng of RNA, a library with molecular barcoded alpha/delta and beta/gamma adaptors was made. TCRdb used MiXCR to reprocess the reads, holding one entry per CDR3 protein. The sample includes some 41,000 distinct CDR3 sequences, 10% to 15% of them seen just once. Every patient had bone marrow sampled while the disease was active. Sequenced material: a population of CD138-negative cells sorted from bone marrow. This TCR derives from a donor at least 40 years old with multiple myeloma. The chain is built from TRBV6-4 and TRBJ2-1, with 10 bases aligning to TRBD2. CDR3 sequence: CASSGLAGANNEQFF. The CDR3 DNA reads TGTGCCAGCAGTGGCCTAGCGGGGGCCAACAATGAGCAGTTCTTC.